These 28 T cell receptor beta chains came from one sample sequenced in a study of OX40 agonist ivuxolimab in advanced cancers. Method: immunoSEQ multiplex PCR; TCRdb's copy keeps in-frame clones and lacks some. The sample gives 65,000 to 75,000 clones, more than 75% of which show up once; 4% to 5% is in the top ten. Sample: CD4+ or CD8+ T cells sorted from blood, taken in a trial of the OX40 agonist ivuxolimab. The receptor source for this set is an adult with an advanced solid tumor such as melanoma, head and neck, liver or kidney cancer.

The V and J genes are TRBV19 and TRBJ2-1, with 7 bases identical to TRBD1. The V and J ends lost 4 bases and 5 bases, in that order; junction bases with no gene match: 20. The CDR3 sequence is 19 residues long. CDR1 and CDR2 (germline): LNHDA, SQIVND (reference sequence). CDR3 amino acids: CASSKGAKVTTWGHNEQFF. Here the CDR3 DNA reads TGTGCCAGTAGTAAGGGGGCTAAGGTAACAACTTGGGGGCACAATGAGCAGTTCTTC. Combining the CDR3 with reference TRBV19 and TRBJ2-1 gives the whole variable domain DGGITQSPKYLFRKEGQNVTLSCEQNLNHDAMYWYRQDPGQGLRLIYYSQIVNDFQKGDIAEGYSVSREKKESFPLTVTSAQKNPTAFYLCASSKGAKVTTWGHNEQFFGPGTRLTVL.

This clone was observed a few times. The chain combines TRBV4-3 with TRBJ2-4; the D is unclear. The CDR3 has 13 residues. In germline, CDR1 is LGHNA, CDR2 YSLEER. The V end was cut by 0 bases, the J end by 6 bases, with 6 bases between. CDR3 loop: CASSQEKSNIQYF. The CDR3 DNA sequence: TGCGCCAGCAGCCAAGAGAAGTCAAACATTCAGTACTTC.

The chain is built from TRBV11-2 and TRBJ2-1, with TRBD1 matching 7 bases. The CDR3 extends over 12 amino acids. Unmatched junction bases numbered 3, after V lost 3 bases and J lost 10 bases. Germline V gives CDR1 SGHAT, CDR2 FQNNGV. CDR3: CASSFFRGEQFF. In nucleotides, the CDR3 is TGTGCCAGCAGCTTTTTCAGGGGGGAGCAGTTCTTC.

V gene TRBV7-9 combines with J gene TRBJ2-3; D call uncertain. There are 13 residues in the CDR3. Trimming left V 4 bases short and J 2 bases short, with 7 bases between. Per germline, CDR1 SEHNR and CDR2 FQNEAQ (reference sequence). The CDR3 nucleotides are TGTGCCAGCAGCTGGCAGGCCACAGATACGCAGTATTTT. This sequence encodes CASSWQATDTQYF.

This chain links TRBV11-3 with TRBJ2-1; TRBD1 might be the D (6 bases). This CDR3 comprises 14 residues. The V end lost 6 bases, the J end lost 7 bases, and 16 bases lay between the germline ends. Germline loops: CDR1 SGHNT, CDR2 YENEEA. The CDR3 sequence: CASRPRDKGNEQFF. Written as DNA, the CDR3 is TGTGCCAGCAGGCCTCGGGACAAAGGTAATGAGCAGTTCTTC.

This clone was seen a single time. As DNA, the CDR3 is TGTGCCAGGGCGTACAGGGGGCCCTACAATGAGCAGTTCTTC. The encoded protein is CARAYRGPYNEQFF. This chain links TRBV21-1 with TRBJ2-1; the DNA was not compared with TRBD1, the D call given in the table. TRBV21-1 is termed a pseudogene. This CDR3 is built from 14 residues.

The chain couples TRBV6-6 to TRBJ1-3; D unresolved. The germline V gene encodes CDR1 MNHNY and CDR2 SVGAGI (reference sequence). V gave up 6 bases and J gave up 0 bases, with 9 bases separating them. The CDR3 has 14 residues. The CDR3 protein is CASSRSSSGNTIYF. CDR3 DNA: TGTGCCAGCAGCCGCTCGAGCTCTGGAAACACCATATATTTT.

This clone was observed a single time. The chain has TRBV7-8 and TRBJ1-1; TRBD1 agrees at 7 bases. The CDR3 runs to 14 residues. With V trimmed by 6 bases and J by 2 bases, 6 bases remained unmatched. Germline CDR1 is SGHVS and CDR2 is FQNEAQ. For the CDR3, the DNA is TGTGCCAGCAGGAAGGGGGCGCGTAACACTGAAGCTTTCTTT. Its protein is CASRKGARNTEAFF.

This clone was detected once. The chain carries TRBV13 and TRBJ2-4; weak D call: TRBD1 (6 bases). Looked up from germline, CDR1 is PRHDT and CDR2 is FYEKMQ (reference sequence). Deletions cut 5 bases from V and 7 bases from J, with 18 bases between. This CDR3 comprises 15 residues. CDR3 in amino acids: CASSPRTDWANIQYF. The CDR3 bases are TGTGCCAGCAGCCCACGGACAGATTGGGCCAACATTCAGTACTTC.

This rearrangement joins TRBV4-1 to TRBJ2-5; 10 bases map to TRBD2. CDR3 length: 16 amino acids. The germline gives CDR1 MGHRA, CDR2 YSYEKL. Germline trimming cut 3 bases from V and 2 bases from J; bases unmatched to any gene: 6. The CDR3 loop reads CASSQSSGRGQETQYF. The CDR3 coding sequence is TGCGCCAGCAGCCAGAGCAGCGGGAGGGGTCAAGAGACCCAGTACTTC.

The chain recombines TRBV9 with TRBJ1-1; D remains ambiguous. Germline CDR1 and CDR2: SGDLS and YYNGEE. V lost 3 bases to trimming and J lost 0 bases, with 12 bases between them. The CDR3 runs 15 residues. CDR3 bases: TGTGCCAGCAGCGCCGGATTGGGTGTGAACACTGAAGCTTTCTTT. Amino acids: CASSAGLGVNTEAFF.

This clone has a single count. Distinct nucleotide sequences in the sample also encode this CDR3. The rearrangement links TRBV18 to TRBJ1-4; D is perhaps TRBD1 (6 bases). Per the germline V gene, CDR1 is KGHSH and CDR2 is LQKENI. The CDR3 spans 15 residues. Trimming left V 1 base short and J 0 bases short, with 6 bases between. CDR3 region: CASSPRTATNEKLFF. CDR3 nucleotide sequence: TGTGCCAGCTCACCACGGACAGCAACTAATGAAAAACTGTTTTTT.

The chain uses TRBV11-3 and TRBJ2-7; D gene ambiguous. Deletions cut 5 bases from V and 0 bases from J, with 5 bases between. Germline V gene lookup returns CDR1 SGHNT and CDR2 YENEEA. The CDR3 contains 12 residues. CDR3 nucleotides: TGTGCCAGCAGCGCAAACTCCTACGAGCAGTACTTC. Its translation is CASSANSYEQYF.

The rearrangement joins TRBV7-2 to TRBJ2-3; unclear D gene. CDR3 length equals 13 residues. Germline values: CDR1 SGHTA, CDR2 FQGNSA. Trimming removed 5 bases from V and 4 bases from J, with 10 bases in between. The chain's CDR3 is CASSPRRADTQYF. CDR3 coding DNA: TGTGCCAGCAGCCCTCGCCGGGCAGATACGCAGTATTTT.

This clone was seen more than once but under ten times. V is TRBV13 and J is TRBJ1-1, with D possibly matching TRBD1 (6 bases). V lost 2 bases and J 4 bases, leaving 17 bases between the germline ends. Germline V lookup: CDR1 PRHDT, CDR2 FYEKMQ (reference sequence). The CDR3 is 16 amino acids. The CDR3 sequence is CASSLSQGIDGTEAFF. In DNA form, the CDR3 reads TGTGCCAGCAGCTTATCACAGGGTATTGACGGCACTGAAGCTTTCTTT.

V gene TRBV2 combines with J gene TRBJ1-3; D gene unclear. CDR1 SNHLY and CDR2 FYNNEI come from the germline V gene. V lost 6 bases and J lost 0, with 9 bases in between. This CDR3 is built from 14 residues. The CDR3 region is CASSPTGSGNTIYF. The CDR3 nucleotides read TGTGCCAGCAGCCCTACGGGCTCTGGAAACACCATATATTTT.

This clone has just one count. This chain connects TRBV7-9 to TRBJ2-1; either TRBD1 or TRBD2 may supply D (5 bases each). The V end was cut by 1 base, the J end by 6 bases, with 16 bases between. The germline gives CDR1 SEHNR, CDR2 FQNEAQ (reference sequence). CDR3 length: 16 residues. The CDR3 spells CASSLDAQGAGNEQFF. In DNA, the CDR3 is TGTGCCAGCAGCTTAGACGCTCAGGGTGCGGGCAATGAGCAGTTCTTC.

CDR3 amino acids: CASRTEWTEAFF. The CDR3, as DNA: TGTGCCAGCAGAACCGAGTGGACTGAAGCTTTCTTT. J is TRBJ1-1 and V is TRBV2; no clear D. The CDR3 is made up of 12 amino acids. The germline V gene has CDR1 SNHLY and CDR2 FYNNEI. The germline V and J ends were trimmed by 6 bases and 5 bases, with 10 bases remaining between them.

This chain joins TRBV5-1 and TRBJ1-3, with 11 bases lining up with TRBD1. The CDR3 is 16 residues long. The V gene's germline CDR1 is SGHRS and CDR2 YFSETQ. Trimming removed 4 bases from V and 3 bases from J; junction bases left unmatched: 6. CDR3 in DNA: TGCGCCAGCAGCGACTGGACAGGGGGCTATGGAAACACCATATATTTT. Amino acids: CASSDWTGGYGNTIYF.

This clone was recorded only once. The V gene is TRBV15, the J gene TRBJ2-1; 8 nucleotides agree with TRBD2. Germline loops: CDR1 LNHNV, CDR2 YYDKDF (reference sequence). Unmatched junction bases numbered 5, after V lost 4 bases and J lost 0 bases. This CDR3 has 16 amino acids. CDR3: CATSTLSGGSYNEQFF. CDR3 DNA sequence: TGTGCCACCAGCACGCTGAGCGGGGGCTCCTACAATGAGCAGTTCTTC.

The chain combines TRBV19 with TRBJ1-2; D may be TRBD1 (5 bases). Germline lookup yields CDR1 LNHDA and CDR2 SQIVND (reference sequence). This CDR3 spans 12 amino acids. Deletions cut 6 bases from V and 8 bases from J, with 13 bases between. The CDR3 region is CASSLQGGGYTF. DNA for the CDR3: TGTGCCAGTAGCCTCCAGGGCGGGGGCTACACCTTC.

The DNA of the CDR3 is TGTGCCAGCAGTTCCTCCGGGACTAGTCGCTACAATGAGCAGTTCTTC. This translates into CASSSSGTSRYNEQFF. The rearrangement uses TRBV28 and TRBJ2-1, with 8 positions matching TRBD2. The J segment lost 3 bases and the V segment lost 4 bases, leaving 8 bases of the junction unmatched. The CDR3 is 16 amino acids. Germline-derived CDR1 and CDR2 are MDHEN and SYDVKM.

V and J are TRBV11-2 and TRBJ2-2; D is unresolved. Looked up from germline, CDR1 is SGHAT and CDR2 is FQNNGV. Trimming removed 0 bases from V and 6 bases from J, with 5 bases in between. CDR3 length: 13 residues. The CDR3 protein is CASSLDRAGELFF. The CDR3 DNA reads TGTGCCAGCAGCTTAGATCGCGCCGGGGAGCTGTTTTTT.

V and J are TRBV28 and TRBJ2-2; D tentatively fits TRBD1 or TRBD2 (7 bases each). This CDR3 contains 19 residues. The V end was cut by 5 bases, the J end by 3 bases, with 25 bases between. Germline V CDR1 and CDR2: MDHEN, SYDVKM. CDR3 nucleotides: TGTGCCAGCAGTCCCGATTCGGACAGGACTGGGGGGGACACCGGGGAGCTGTTTTTT. Translated: CASSPDSDRTGGDTGELFF.

This clone was recorded only once. This chain links TRBV29-1 with TRBJ1-2, with TRBD1 matching 9 bases. V was clipped by 8 bases and J by 6 bases; unmatched bases: 7. The CDR3 is 12 residues long. CDR1 is SQVTM and CDR2 is ANQGSEA in the germline V gene. CDR3 DNA sequence: TGCAGCTTCGGGACAGGGAGAGATGGCTACACCTTC. The encoded protein is CSFGTGRDGYTF.

The genes are TRBV9 and TRBJ2-1; 8 positions match TRBD1. Germline V gene lookup returns CDR1 SGDLS and CDR2 YYNGEE. Germline trimming cut 4 bases from V and 5 bases from J; bases unmatched to any gene: 5. The CDR3 has 14 residues. The CDR3 bases are TGTGCCAGCAGCCCCCAGGGGGCCAACAATGAGCAGTTCTTC. Residues: CASSPQGANNEQFF.

This sequence joins TRBV19 and TRBJ1-4, with D possibly TRBD1 on 6 matching bases. In germline, CDR1 is LNHDA, CDR2 SQIVND (reference sequence). V shed 6 bases and J shed 8 bases, with 16 bases lying between them. This CDR3 has 14 amino acids. The DNA of the CDR3 is TGTGCCAGTAGCCACACGGGGGGCAAAGAAAAACTGTTTTTT. Protein: CASSHTGGKEKLFF.

In its sample, this clone is medium-sized (0.01 to 0.1%). The chain links TRBV7-9 to TRBJ1-2; 8 bases fit TRBD1. Trimming at V came to 5 bases and at J to 11 bases, leaving 7 bases not matched to a gene. Germline loops: CDR1 SEHNR, CDR2 FQNEAQ (reference sequence). The CDR3 is 12 amino acids. DNA for the CDR3: TGTGCCAGCAGCCCCCGACAGGGGTGGTACACCTTC. It codes for CASSPRQGWYTF.